This T cell receptor (beta chain) was identified during a study of CXCR3-negative and CXCR3-positive naive CD8 T cells. Through 5' RACE with UMI labels, the TRB cDNA libraries were prepared. TCRdb re-called the 5' RACE reads, yielding one record per CDR3 amino acid sequence without DNA. The listing contains 25,000 to 35,000 distinct CDR3 sequences. The study's findings and limits: Cryopreservation partially decreased CXCR3 expression, and most assays used fresh PBMCs.

Remarks on this clonotype: No antigen is known for it.

What was sequenced was memory CD8+ T cells from blood. This sequence originates from a human donor in good health. Some clones in this sample may be carry-over from other donors' samples.

The CDR3 loop reads CASRHPWTAIRDEQYF. The chain uses TRBV6-2 or TRBV6-3 and TRBJ2-7; lacking DNA, the TRBD1 call made by TCRdb goes unchecked. The CDR3 is made up of 16 amino acids. The germline CDR1 and CDR2 sequences are MNHEY and SVGEGT.